Each of the 24 T cell receptor beta chains below was sequenced from the same sample in a study of vaccination and CD4 T cells after COVID-19. The treatment here: 10-day PBMC culture with coronavirus spike peptide pools or control peptides (ViraFEST assay). Which antigens these TCRs recognize remains unknown. Once obtained from cultured CD4+ T cells, the DNA was sequenced using the Oncomine TCR Beta short-read assay. A single record per CDR3 protein comes from TCRdb applying MiXCR to the PCR reads. The table has 4,000 to 5,000 distinct CDR3 sequences, around 40% seen once. The starting material was CD4+ T cells from blood, cultured in vitro, obtained after SARS-CoV-2 vaccination. The receptors shown here come from a human donor who had recovered from COVID-19.

The CDR3 DNA is TGCAGCGTTGATAAGGGGACAGGGCAAGGCTACACCTTC. It encodes CSVDKGTGQGYTF. The chain couples TRBV29-1 to TRBJ1-2; the match to TRBD1 covers 9 bases. Trimming at V came to 3 bases and at J to 8 bases, leaving 7 bases not matched to a gene. This CDR3 is built from 13 residues. CDR1 is SQVTM and CDR2 is ANQGSEA in the germline V gene.

The chain couples TRBV15 to TRBJ2-7, with D possibly TRBD2 on 5 matching bases. The V end lost 0 bases, the J end lost 13 bases, and 19 bases lay between the germline ends. Germline-derived CDR1 and CDR2 are LNHNV and YYDKDF (reference sequence). There are 14 residues in the CDR3. The CDR3 loop reads CATSRDLAGITFYF. The CDR3 DNA is TGTGCCACCAGCAGAGATCTGGCCGGGATAACCTTTTACTTC.

The table lists this clonotype with a few counts. The chain combines TRBV7-7 with TRBJ2-7; a weak D match, TRBD1 (6 bases). The ends were cut back, 5 bases at V and 0 bases at J, with 14 bases in the middle. The CDR3 consists of 15 residues. The germline CDR1 and CDR2 sequences are SSHAT and FNYEAQ (reference sequence). The DNA of the CDR3 is TGTGCCAGCAGCGCTGGGCAGGGGAGCTCCTACGAGCAGTACTTC. Its translation: CASSAGQGSSYEQYF.

This clonotype is medium-sized. J is TRBJ1-5 and V is TRBV6-1; 9 bases fit TRBD1. With 0 bases clipped from V and 7 bases from J, the junction kept 10 bases outside the gene matches. Germline loops: CDR1 MNHNS, CDR2 SASEGT. The CDR3 covers 17 residues. The CDR3 region has the DNA TGTGCCAGCAGTGAAGCAAGCAGAACAGGGGGCTGGCAGCCCCAGCATTTT. Translating it yields CASSEASRTGGWQPQHF.

Within the sample, this clonotype is medium-sized. The chain couples TRBV7-2 to TRBJ1-1; D may be TRBD1 (5 bases). Trimming took 1 base from V and 5 from J, leaving 20 bases between them. The germline V gene has CDR1 SGHTA and CDR2 FQGNSA. The CDR3 is 17 residues long. CDR3 bases: TGTGCCAGCAGCTTAGGTGGTGGGGCGCGTAGTTTTACTGAAGCTTTCTTT. Translation: CASSLGGGARSFTEAFF. Using reference TRBV7-2 and TRBJ1-1 for the parts outside the CDR3, the full variable domain is GAGVSQSPSNKVTEKGKDVELRCDPISGHTALYWYRQSLGQGLEFLIYFQGNSAPDKSGLPSDRFSAERTGGSVSTLTIQRTQQEDSAVYLCASSLGGGARSFTEAFFGQGTRLTVV.

The chain recombines TRBV4-2 with TRBJ2-3; no clear D. Germline-derived CDR1 and CDR2 are LGHNA and YNFKEQ. This CDR3 has 13 amino acids. Trimming removed 0 bases from V and 5 bases from J, with 6 bases in between. CDR3 residues: CASSQDWEDTQYF. The CDR3 region has the DNA TGTGCCAGCAGCCAAGATTGGGAAGATACGCAGTATTTT.

The chain uses TRBV20-1 and TRBJ1-5, with D perhaps TRBD1 (6 bases). The DNA end is a closer match to TRBJ2-3, so the J assignment may be wrong. CDR3 length: 15 amino acids. Germline CDR1 is DFQATT and CDR2 is SNEGSKA (reference sequence). CDR3 protein: CSATYGGVGNQPQYF. In nucleotides, the CDR3 is TGCAGTGCTACCTATGGGGGCGTCGGCAATCAGCCCCAGTATTTT.

The chain carries TRBV19 and TRBJ1-5, with 9 positions matching TRBD1. The CDR3 runs 14 residues. The germline V gene encodes CDR1 LNHDA and CDR2 SQIVND (reference sequence). Trimming at V came to 3 bases and at J to 5 bases, leaving 2 bases not matched to a gene. For the CDR3, the DNA is TGTGCCAGTAGTATGGACAGGGGACATCAGCCCCAGCATTTT. Its protein is CASSMDRGHQPQHF.

A remark on this clonotype: Sequence at one end of the junction differs from germline and may be a read error. The V call is TRBV7-9, the J call TRBJ2-7, with 8 bases that match TRBD1. Germline V gene data show CDR1 as SEHNR and CDR2 as FQNEAQ (reference sequence). The CDR3 is 17 residues long. The CDR3 bases are TGTGCCAGCACCTTAGCCGCGACAGGGGTACCCTTCCACGAGCAGTACTTC. Translated, it gives CASTLAATGVPFHEQYF. The variable domain in full, completed from reference TRBV7-9 and TRBJ2-7, reads DTGVSQNPRHKITKRGQNVTFRCDPISEHNRLYWYRQTLGQGPEFLTYFQNEAQLEKSRLLSDRFSAERPKGSFSTLEIQRTEQGDSAMYLCASTLAATGVPFHEQYFGPGTRLTVT.

This chain uses TRBV5-1 with TRBJ2-5; D ambiguous. The germline V gene encodes CDR1 SGHRS and CDR2 YFSETQ. The CDR3 sequence is 14 residues long. V lost 4 bases and J 2 bases, leaving 12 bases between the germline ends. The CDR3 DNA reads as TGCGCCAGCAGCCTACCGACAAGACAAGAGACCCAGTACTTC. This gives the protein CASSLPTRQETQYF. Using reference TRBV5-1 and TRBJ2-5 for the parts outside the CDR3, the full variable domain is KAGVTQTPRYLIKTRGQQVTLSCSPISGHRSVSWYQQTPGQGLQFLFEYFSETQRNKGNFPGRFSGRQFSNSRSEMNVSTLELGDSALYLCASSLPTRQETQYFGPGTRLLVL.

In this sample, this clonotype turned up a few times. The chain links TRBV6-1 to TRBJ1-2; D unclear. Trimming took 5 bases from V and 4 from J, leaving 8 bases between them. There are 12 residues in the CDR3. The germline V gene encodes CDR1 MNHNS and CDR2 SASEGT. Here the CDR3 reads CASSLNGYGYTF. In nucleotides, the CDR3 is TGTGCCAGCAGTCTCAACGGCTATGGCTACACCTTC.

This clonotype has only a few counts. This chain connects TRBV20-1 to TRBJ1-2; D call uncertain. V was cut by 2 bases and J by 1 base, with 20 bases left in between. Germline V gene sequence: CDR1 DFQATT, CDR2 SNEGSKA (reference sequence). This CDR3 spans 17 amino acids. The DNA of the CDR3 is TGCAGTGCTAGACATCGGCGATTGGGAGGGATTAACTATGGCTACACCTTC. Its protein product is CSARHRRLGGINYGYTF.

The rearrangement links TRBV30 to TRBJ1-6; no reliable D call. The CDR3 loop spans 13 amino acids. Germline V CDR1 and CDR2: GTSNPN, SVGIG (reference sequence). Trimming shortened V by 1 base and J by 5 bases, and 6 bases separated the two germline ends. The CDR3 spells CAWSGWDNSPLHF. CDR3 nucleotide sequence: TGTGCCTGGAGTGGATGGGATAATTCACCCCTCCACTTT.

This chain uses TRBV7-2 with TRBJ1-1; no firm D call. This CDR3 region has 16 residues. V lost 4 bases and J lost 1, with 16 bases in between. The V gene's germline CDR1 is SGHTA and CDR2 FQGNSA. As DNA, the CDR3 is TGTGCCAGCAGCTGGGCCTCGGGTTTACCGAACACTGAAGCTTTCTTT. This encodes CASSWASGLPNTEAFF.

A word on this clonotype: The junction and the germline gene differ at one end; a read error may be behind it. The chain couples TRBV20-1 to TRBJ2-7; 12 nucleotides agree with TRBD1. Germline V gives CDR1 DFQATT, CDR2 SNEGSKA (reference sequence). CDR3 length: 13 residues. CDR3 in DNA: TGCAGTGCTAGCATGGCGGGACAGGGGGCTTTCAACTTC. It is translated as CSASMAGQGAFNF.

This rearrangement joins TRBV4-3 to TRBJ1-1; tentatively, D is TRBD1 (5 bases). Germline CDR1 reads LGHNA; CDR2 reads YSLEER. V was shortened by 0 bases and J by 10 bases, with 12 bases between the two germline ends. This CDR3 is 13 amino acids long. The CDR3 region is CASSQEWGERAFF. CDR3 in DNA: TGCGCCAGCAGCCAAGAATGGGGGGAAAGAGCTTTCTTT.

The chain joins TRBV7-6 to TRBJ2-2; D remains unclear. CDR3 size: 13 residues. Germline V gene data show CDR1 as SGHVS and CDR2 as FNYEAQ. V lost 0 bases to trimming and J lost 4 bases, with 3 bases between them. Here the CDR3 reads CASSLAVTGELFF. The CDR3 nucleotides are TGTGCCAGCAGCTTAGCGGTCACCGGGGAGCTGTTTTTT. The full variable domain, in which reference TRBV7-6 and TRBJ2-2 provide the parts outside the CDR3, is GAGVSQSPRYKVTKRGQDVALRCDPISGHVSLYWYRQALGQGPEFLTYFNYEAQQDKSGLPNDRFSAERPEGSISTLTIQRTEQRDSAMYRCASSLAVTGELFFGEGSRLTVL.

This sequence joins TRBV12-3 or TRBV12-4 and TRBJ1-2; D is unclear. The CDR3 totals 13 residues. Trimming left V 6 bases short and J 4 bases short, with 12 bases between. As DNA, the CDR3 is TGTGCCAGCAGGGTCTTTTCTAGCTATGGCTACACCTTC. This gives the protein CASRVFSSYGYTF.

This clonotype came up a few times. The chain uses TRBV19 and TRBJ1-2; tentatively, D is TRBD1 (6 bases). CDR3 length: 14 residues. V was pared by 1 base and J by 2 bases, with 8 bases between. Germline values: CDR1 LNHDA, CDR2 SQIVND (reference sequence). The CDR3 is CASSIAQGNYGYTF. CDR3 nucleotides: TGTGCCAGTAGTATAGCCCAGGGGAACTATGGCTACACCTTC.

The J gene is TRBJ1-2, the V gene TRBV11-2; 10 bases match TRBD1. The CDR3 runs 14 residues. Germline lookup yields CDR1 SGHAT and CDR2 FQNNGV. V was clipped by 4 bases and J by 3 bases; unmatched bases: 2. CDR3 DNA sequence: TGTGCCAGCAGCTGGGACAGGGGAGACTATGGCTACACCTTC. Translation gives CASSWDRGDYGYTF.

The V gene is TRBV14, the J gene TRBJ1-6; D ambiguous. Deletions cut 4 bases from V and 7 bases from J, with 8 bases between. Germline CDR1 SGHDN, CDR2 FVKESK. The CDR3 totals 13 residues. CDR3 nucleotide sequence: TGTGCCAGCAGCCGACAAACCAATTCACCCCTCCACTTT. Translating gives CASSRQTNSPLHF.

This clonotype was seen a few times. The chain recombines TRBV27 with TRBJ1-2; TRBD1 agrees at 12 bases. J lost 8 bases, V lost 1 base, and 5 bases had no gene match. The CDR3 length is 15 residues. The germline V gene has CDR1 MNHEY and CDR2 SMNVEV (reference sequence). CDR3 residues: CASSLLGQGAGGYTF. CDR3 DNA: TGTGCCAGCAGTTTATTGGGACAGGGGGCGGGGGGCTACACCTTC.

The V and J genes are TRBV19 and TRBJ1-2; 7 nucleotides line up with TRBD1. Germline V lookup: CDR1 LNHDA, CDR2 SQIVND (reference sequence). The CDR3 is 14 residues long. V lost 0 bases to trimming and J lost 5 bases; unmatched junction nucleotides: 3. CDR3 in amino acids: CASSIETTGYGYTF. Written as DNA, the CDR3 is TGTGCCAGTAGTATAGAAACGACAGGGTATGGCTACACCTTC.

The chain links TRBV6-1 to TRBJ1-5; D ambiguous. V lost 6 bases and J 5 bases, leaving 11 bases between the germline ends. The CDR3 spans 13 residues. CDR1 and CDR2 (germline): MNHNS, SASEGT. CDR3 loop: CASSRGSDQPQHF. In DNA form, the CDR3 reads TGTGCCAGCAGCAGAGGGAGTGATCAGCCCCAGCATTTT.